A selection of T cell receptor beta chains follows, all from one sample in a study of identical twins. TCRdb reprocessed the 5' RACE reads with MiXCR, giving one entry per CDR3 protein. The repertoire consists of 460,000 or so distinct CDR3 sequences, with over 12% occurring once and the leading ten covering approximately 0.52%. The same sample was also studied in work on yellow fever vaccine responses in identical twins.

Input material: CD4+ T cells sorted from blood. The receptors come from a woman between 18 and 29 years old in good health. CDR3s include the opening cysteine and the closing phenylalanine or tryptophan. The order of the fields is D gene, V gene, clone size, J gene, CDR3 DNA, CDR3 protein. A D gene is named only where the DNA matches it firmly. Rows may omit the clone size; those that give it use once, few, many or a size class.

-	TRBV28	few	TRBJ2-7	TGTGCCAGCAGTTTATTGACCCCCCGAGAGCAGTACTTC	CASSLLTPREQYF
-	TRBV11-3	few	TRBJ2-2	TGTGCCAGCAGCCCACGTCCAGGGGGGGAGCTGTTTTTT	CASSPRPGGELFF
-	TRBV4-3	few	TRBJ2-7	TGCGCCAGCAGCCACAGTGAGGGCTTCGAGCAGTACTTC	CASSHSEGFEQYF
TRBD1	TRBV12-3/TRBV12-4	few	TRBJ2-7	TGTGCCAGCAGAACAGACAGGGTCCACGAGCAGTACTTC	CASRTDRVHEQYF
-	TRBV7-8	many	TRBJ2-1	TGCGCCAGCAGCCTAGATAGGGACAATGAGCAGTTCTTC	CASSLDRDNEQFF
-	TRBV6-4	few	TRBJ2-1	TGTGCCAGCATTCACCGGGACTGCTACAATGAGCAGTTCTTC	CASIHRDCYNEQFF
TRBD2	TRBV6-2/TRBV6-3	-	TRBJ2-2	TGTGCCAGCAGTCTAGGAGGGACTAGTCCTCCCGGGGAGCTGTTTTTT	CASSLGGTSPPGELFF
-	TRBV12-3/TRBV12-4	-	TRBJ2-7	TGTGCCAGCAGTACGGGACTCTCCTACGAGCAGTACTTC	CASSTGLSYEQYF
-	TRBV7-6	many	TRBJ1-3	TGTGCCAGCAGCTCCCGGACGGGGAACTCTGGAAACACCATATATTTT	CASSSRTGNSGNTIYF
TRBD2	TRBV29-1	-	TRBJ2-1	TGCAGCGTTTCTGCGGGAGGGCCATACAATGAGCAGTTCTTC	CSVSAGGPYNEQFF
TRBD1	TRBV5-1	few	TRBJ2-7	TGCGCCAGCAGTCGATCCGGGACAGGGACCTACGAGCAGTACTTC	CASSRSGTGTYEQYF
TRBD1	TRBV4-3	-	TRBJ2-3	TGCGCCAGCAGCCAAGATGCAGGGGGCAGCACAGATACGCAGTATTTT	CASSQDAGGSTDTQYF
-	TRBV12-3/TRBV12-4	-	TRBJ2-7	TGTGCCAGCAGCCGATCCGGGACACCGACCTACGAGCAGTACTTC	CASSRSGTPTYEQYF
-	TRBV27	-	TRBJ2-7	TGTGCCAGCAGCCGGCGGATAGGGGCGCCTAACGAGCAGTACTTC	CASSRRIGAPNEQYF
TRBD2	TRBV10-3	-	TRBJ2-3	TGTGCCATCACCGAGGGACTAGCGGGAGCAGCGGATACGCAGTATTTT	CAITEGLAGAADTQYF
TRBD2	TRBV2	few	TRBJ2-3	TGTGCCAGCAGAGGACTAGCTACAGATACGCAGTATTTT	CASRGLATDTQYF
-	TRBV5-1	many	TRBJ2-1	TGCGCCAGCAGCCGGATTGCACGGGGGTTGGTAGATGAGCAGTTCTTC	CASSRIARGLVDEQFF
-	TRBV20-1	many	TRBJ2-1	TGCAGTGCTAGTCCGCACAATGAGCAGTTCTTC	CSASPHNEQFF
TRBD2	TRBV4-3	-	TRBJ2-7	TGCGCCAGCAGCCAAGTAGCGCGGGGGATCGAGCAGTACTTC	CASSQVARGIEQYF
TRBD2	TRBV20-1	-	TRBJ2-1	TGCAGTGCTCCTAGCGGGAGGGTCCACAATGAGCAGTTCTTC	CSAPSGRVHNEQFF
TRBD1	TRBV19	few	TRBJ2-3	TGTGCCAGTAGTATGGACAGGGACTTCCCAGATACGCAGTATTTT	CASSMDRDFPDTQYF
-	TRBV5-1	few	TRBJ1-4	TGCGCCAGCAGCGTACAGGGAAACGAAAAACTGTTTTTT	CASSVQGNEKLFF
-	TRBV7-9	-	TRBJ2-3	TGTGCCAGCAGCCTAGGGTCGGGCCACACAGATACGCAGTATTTT	CASSLGSGHTDTQYF
-	TRBV3-1	once	TRBJ2-7	TGTGCCAGCAGCCGAAACCGGGGCCCCAACACCTACGAGCAGTACTTC	CASSRNRGPNTYEQYF
TRBD1	TRBV20-1	-	TRBJ2-7	TGCAGTGCTGGGACCGGGACAGGGGGTTACGAGCAGTACTTC	CSAGTGTGGYEQYF
-	TRBV11-2	-	TRBJ2-7	TGTGCCAGCGGGACGACTAGGGCTTTCGACGAGCAGTACTTC	CASGTTRAFDEQYF